Presented here are 18 T cell receptor beta chains from one specimen sequenced in a study of technical replicates of blood from a few donors. Profiled with immunoSEQ multiplex PCR; TCRdb holds only in-frame clones, not every one. The sample consists of over 55,000 clones, roughly nine tenths of them appearing once. The specimen sequenced was PBMCs. The source of these receptors is a human donor in good health. Some clones in this sample may be carry-over from other donors' samples.

The V gene is TRBV30, the J gene TRBJ2-5; 11 positions match TRBD2. Germline V gene lookup returns CDR1 GTSNPN and CDR2 SVGIG (reference sequence). There are 15 residues in the CDR3. V trimming: 2 bases; J trimming: 1 base; junction bases outside the gene matches: 3. For the CDR3, the DNA is TGTGCCTGGAGTTGGACTAGCGGGCTCCAAGAGACCCAGTACTTC. It encodes CAWSWTSGLQETQYF.

This clone is medium-sized by share. This chain connects TRBV4-2 to TRBJ1-4; 8 bases agree with TRBD1. The CDR3 runs to 16 residues. Germline trimming cut 4 bases from V and 3 bases from J; bases unmatched to any gene: 7. CDR1 LGHNA and CDR2 YNFKEQ come from the germline V gene. In DNA form, the CDR3 reads TGTGCCAGCAGCCCTAGCCAGGGGGCTTCTAATGAAAAACTGTTTTTT. Translated, it gives CASSPSQGASNEKLFF.

The chain links TRBV5-4 to TRBJ1-3, with 7 bases identical to TRBD1. There are 14 residues in the CDR3. Trimming cost V 6 bases and J 0 bases; bases outside gene matches: 3. CDR1 is SGHNT, CDR2 YYREEE, per germline (reference sequence). The CDR3 reads CASKTGLSGNTIYF. The CDR3 coding sequence is TGTGCCAGCAAGACAGGGCTCTCTGGAAACACCATATATTTT.

The V gene is TRBV9, the J gene TRBJ2-1; TRBD1 aligns across 11 bases. Per the germline V gene, CDR1 is SGDLS and CDR2 is YYNGEE. This CDR3 comprises 14 residues. J gave up 12 bases and V 4 bases, and 9 bases lay outside the gene matches. This CDR3 is CASSLAGQGAWQFF. The CDR3 bases are TGTGCCAGCAGCCTTGCTGGACAGGGGGCTTGGCAGTTCTTC.

This clone was recorded only once. V is TRBV4-3 and J is TRBJ1-2; no reliable D call. The CDR3 contains 14 residues. The germline V gene encodes CDR1 LGHNA and CDR2 YSLEER. V lost 0 bases, J lost 3 bases, and 8 bases lay in between. The CDR3 sequence is CASSQDRNDYGYTF. CDR3 DNA: TGCGCCAGCAGCCAAGATAGAAACGACTATGGCTACACCTTC.

This clone was picked up one time. The chain uses TRBV5-1 and TRBJ1-1, with D unresolved. In germline, CDR1 is SGHRS, CDR2 YFSETQ. V shed 0 bases and J shed 8 bases, with 8 bases lying between them. The CDR3 runs 12 residues. CDR3 amino acids: CASSLGGLEAFF. The DNA for the CDR3 is TGCGCCAGCAGCTTGGGAGGGTTGGAAGCTTTCTTT.

The V call is TRBV27, the J call TRBJ2-7, with 9 bases aligning to TRBD2. The trim removed 5 bases at V and 2 bases at J, leaving 13 bases unmatched. The CDR3 is 17 residues long. The germline V gene encodes CDR1 MNHEY and CDR2 SMNVEV (reference sequence). The DNA for the CDR3 is TGTGCCAGCAGTCCCGGGCTAGCGGGGTCGGTTACCTACGAGCAGTACTTC. It specifies CASSPGLAGSVTYEQYF.

V is TRBV7-2 and J is TRBJ1-3; possibly TRBD1 for D (5 bases). Germline assignment: CDR1 SGHTA and CDR2 FQGNSA. Trimming took 3 bases from V and 3 from J, leaving 9 bases between them. This CDR3 spans 14 amino acids. This CDR3 reads CASSFLGGGNTIYF. In DNA, the CDR3 is TGTGCCAGCAGCTTCTTGGGGGGTGGAAACACCATATATTTT.

The chain combines TRBV27 with TRBJ1-6, with 9 bases fitting TRBD1. The CDR3 length is 17 residues. V dropped 3 bases and J dropped 8; count of bases not matched to a gene: 11. Germline assignment: CDR1 MNHEY and CDR2 SMNVEV (reference sequence). The CDR3 spells CASSFRGQGRGHSPLHF. The CDR3 DNA is TGTGCCAGCAGTTTTAGGGGACAGGGCCGAGGCCATTCACCCCTCCACTTT.

The V call is TRBV5-1, the J call TRBJ2-4; TRBD2 aligns across 10 bases. Germline V CDR1 and CDR2: SGHRS, YFSETQ. Trimming cost V 1 base and J 8 bases; bases outside gene matches: 9. The CDR3 consists of 16 residues. As DNA, the CDR3 is TGCGCCAGCAGCTTGCAGGGTAGCGGGGGGCCGGACATTCAGTACTTC. The encoded protein is CASSLQGSGGPDIQYF.

The genes are TRBV21-1 and TRBJ2-7; the D call in the table, TRBD1, was not verified against the DNA. TRBV21-1 has pseudogene status. The CDR3 totals 14 residues. The chain's CDR3 is CASSKGQGAHEQYF. In DNA, the CDR3 is TGTGCCAGCAGCAAAGGACAGGGGGCCCACGAGCAGTACTTC.

V is TRBV18 and J is TRBJ2-7, with D tentatively TRBD2 (6 bases). The germline gives CDR1 KGHSH, CDR2 LQKENI. This CDR3 has 14 amino acids. V lost 0 bases and J lost 6, with 12 bases in between. As DNA, the CDR3 is TGTGCCAGCTCACCACCCATGGGGGGACGCGAGCAGTACTTC. Translated, it gives CASSPPMGGREQYF.

The chain links TRBV19 to TRBJ1-1; 7 bases agree with TRBD1. V was clipped by 5 bases and J by 1 base; unmatched bases: 10. The germline V gene has CDR1 LNHDA and CDR2 SQIVND (reference sequence). The CDR3 spans 16 residues. The CDR3 protein is CASSPTTGYRNTEAFF. In DNA, the CDR3 is TGTGCCAGTAGTCCGACGACAGGGTATCGGAACACTGAAGCTTTCTTT.

The chain recombines TRBV19 with TRBJ1-2; 12 bases map to TRBD1. The junction had 7 bases not matched to a gene; V was cut back by 10 bases and J by 4 bases. The CDR3 covers 14 residues. Germline CDR1 LNHDA, CDR2 SQIVND (reference sequence). In DNA form, the CDR3 reads TGTGCCACCTCCCGGGACAGGGGGCTCTATGGCTACACCTTC. It encodes CATSRDRGLYGYTF.

This clone was seen a single time. The genes are TRBV7-2 and TRBJ1-2; 10 positions match TRBD1. V was clipped by 4 bases and J by 7 bases; unmatched bases: 6. Germline CDR1 and CDR2: SGHTA and FQGNSA. The CDR3 runs 14 residues. The CDR3 DNA sequence: TGTGCCAGCAGCTCTCGACAGGGGGCGGTTGGCTACACCTTC. This codes for CASSSRQGAVGYTF.

This rearrangement joins TRBV5-1 to TRBJ1-6; D is possibly TRBD1 (6 bases). V lost 2 bases, J lost 5 bases, and 8 bases lay in between. CDR1 is SGHRS, CDR2 YFSETQ, per germline. There are 14 residues in the CDR3. The CDR3 nucleotides are TGCGCCAGCAGCTTCGACAGGAATAATTCACCCCTCCACTTT. It is translated as CASSFDRNNSPLHF.

The rearrangement links TRBV5-1 to TRBJ2-5; D uncertain. V was shortened by 0 bases and J by 0 bases, with 9 bases between the two germline ends. Germline V CDR1 and CDR2: SGHRS, YFSETQ. The CDR3 length is 15 residues. The CDR3 reads CASSLGPGHQETQYF. The CDR3 DNA sequence: TGCGCCAGCAGCTTGGGGCCAGGCCACCAAGAGACCCAGTACTTC.

The V gene is TRBV30, the J gene TRBJ2-3; a possible D gene is TRBD2 (5 bases). The germline gives CDR1 GTSNPN, CDR2 SVGIG (reference sequence). The length of the CDR3 is 14 residues. V was cut by 4 bases and J by 2 bases, with 13 bases left in between. CDR3 loop: CAWTRSGNTDTQYF. The CDR3, as DNA: TGTGCCTGGACACGTTCGGGAAACACAGATACGCAGTATTTT. Variable domain in full (rest from reference TRBV30 and TRBJ2-3): SQTIHQWPATLVQPVGSPLSLECTVEGTSNPNLYWYRQAAGRGLQLLFYSVGIGQISSEVPQNLSASRPQDRQFILSSKKLLLSDSGFYLCAWTRSGNTDTQYFGPGTRLTVL.